The 10 T cell receptor beta chains below come from one sample, sequenced in a study of cytomegalovirus exposure and HLA in healthy donors. The protocol was immunoSEQ multiplex PCR, while the TCRdb copy is restricted to in-frame clones and leaves out a portion. Seen here are some 230,000 clones, about 90% observed once, and the top ten hold more than 0.85%. The specimen was PBMCs. The source of these receptors is a woman between 18 and 30 years old in good health and CMV-seronegative.

The chain carries TRBV18 and TRBJ1-1, with 7 positions matching TRBD1. Germline assignment: CDR1 KGHSH and CDR2 LQKENI. The CDR3 contains 15 residues. Losses at the gene ends were 3 bases for V and 5 bases for J; bases not matched to a gene: 9. Here the CDR3 DNA reads TGTGCCAGCTCACCCCTCGCGACAGGGTGGACTGAAGCTTTCTTT. It codes for CASSPLATGWTEAFF.

The rearrangement uses TRBV29-1 and TRBJ2-1; 10 nucleotides align to TRBD2. V was clipped by 3 bases and J by 7 bases; unmatched bases: 6. Germline CDR1 is SQVTM and CDR2 is ANQGSEA. This CDR3 is 14 amino acids long. The DNA for the CDR3 is TGCAGCGTTGATCCTAGCGGGAGTAGTAATGAGCAGTTCTTC. Translating it yields CSVDPSGSSNEQFF.

V is TRBV28 and J is TRBJ1-1; 9 bases map to TRBD1. Per the germline V gene, CDR1 is MDHEN and CDR2 is SYDVKM. The CDR3 spans 13 residues. The ends lost 4 bases at V and 4 bases at J; junction bases unmatched: 1. The CDR3, as DNA: TGTGCCAGCAGTTCGACAGGGGGCACTGAAGCTTTCTTT. This codes for CASSSTGGTEAFF.

The chain carries TRBV5-8 and TRBJ2-1; TRBD2 might be the D (6 bases). CDR3 length: 17 amino acids. Germline V gives CDR1 SGHTS, CDR2 YDEGEE. With 0 bases removed from V and 5 bases from J, the gap between germline ends came to 18 bases. Here the CDR3 reads CASSLGVGGWSHNEQFF. The DNA of the CDR3 is TGTGCCAGCAGCTTGGGGGTCGGAGGGTGGTCCCACAATGAGCAGTTCTTC.

The rearrangement links TRBV15 to TRBJ2-4; TRBD2 agrees at 14 bases. V lost 5 bases and J lost 9; bases outside the gene matches: 12. The CDR3 spans 17 residues. CDR1 LNHNV and CDR2 YYDKDF come from the germline V gene (reference sequence). Here the CDR3 reads CATSAIRLAGGVGIQYF. Here the CDR3 DNA reads TGTGCCACCAGCGCCATTAGACTAGCGGGAGGGGTGGGCATTCAGTACTTC.

The rearrangement uses TRBV6-5 and TRBJ2-3; D not resolved. The germline V gene encodes CDR1 MNHEY and CDR2 SVGAGI. This CDR3 is 14 amino acids long. V gave up 8 bases and J gave up 2 bases, with 14 bases separating them. The CDR3 here is CASFSTLFTDTQYF. The CDR3 DNA is TGTGCCAGCTTTAGTACCCTGTTCACAGATACGCAGTATTTT.

The rearrangement links TRBV19 to TRBJ2-7, with D perhaps matching TRBD1 (6 bases). Germline values: CDR1 LNHDA, CDR2 SQIVND (reference sequence). V was shortened by 6 bases and J by 2 bases, with 17 bases between the two germline ends. The CDR3 has 15 amino acids. The CDR3 spells CASRSQYRAPYEQYF. The CDR3 coding sequence is TGTGCCAGTAGATCACAGTACAGGGCACCCTACGAGCAGTACTTC.

The chain joins TRBV6-1 to TRBJ2-7; the D gene is possibly TRBD1 (5 bases). The CDR3 length is 13 residues. V was cut by 4 bases and J by 3 bases, with 10 bases left in between. Germline loops: CDR1 MNHNS, CDR2 SASEGT. The CDR3: CASSGWGDYEQYF. The CDR3 DNA sequence: TGTGCCAGCAGTGGATGGGGCGACTACGAGCAGTACTTC.

This rearrangement joins TRBV30 to TRBJ2-1; perhaps TRBD2 as D (6 bases). The germline V gene encodes CDR1 GTSNPN and CDR2 SVGIG (reference sequence). This CDR3 contains 12 residues. V was clipped by 2 bases and J by 5 bases, with 7 bases between them. The CDR3, as DNA: TGTGCCTGGAGTAGGGAGGACAATGAGCAGTTCTTC. Amino acid sequence: CAWSREDNEQFF.

The CDR3 loop reads CASRQGPRSGKNYNEQFF. As DNA, the CDR3 is TGTGCCAGCAGACAAGGGCCCCGGAGCGGGAAAAATTACAATGAGCAGTTCTTC. The genes are TRBV27 and TRBJ2-1, with TRBD2 matching 7 bases. V was pared by 6 bases and J by 4 bases, with 18 bases of the junction left unmatched. This CDR3 comprises 18 residues. The germline V gene has CDR1 MNHEY and CDR2 SMNVEV (reference sequence).